The 31 T cell receptor beta chains given below trace back to one sample, sequenced in a study of blood T cell repertoires in COVID-19. Measured with immunoSEQ multiplex PCR; TCRdb has only the in-frame clones, and not every one. The sample shows 88,000 or so clones, 65% to 90% of them seen only once. Sequencing was carried out using peripheral blood. These TCRs come from a man aged 55-75 years with acute or convalescent COVID-19.

The V and J genes are TRBV29-1 and TRBJ2-2; 7 nucleotides agree with TRBD1. The V segment lost 7 bases and the J segment 6 bases; nucleotides outside the gene matches: 11. Germline V gene sequence: CDR1 SQVTM, CDR2 ANQGSEA. The CDR3 loop spans 14 amino acids. The CDR3 region is CSGGQRGHPGELFF. The CDR3 coding sequence is TGCAGCGGGGGACAGAGGGGACATCCCGGGGAGCTGTTTTTT.

V is TRBV6-2 or TRBV6-3 and J is TRBJ1-5; maybe TRBD1 (5 bases). The CDR3 has 14 residues. Trimming stripped 2 bases from V and 1 base from J, with 6 bases between. CDR1 MNHEY and CDR2 SVGEGT come from the germline V gene. The CDR3 DNA sequence: TGTGCCAGCAGTTACGGGGGGAGCAATCAGCCCCAGCATTTT. Residues: CASSYGGSNQPQHF.

The CDR3 nucleotides are TGTGCCACCAGTGAGCGGCTAAATCAGCCCCAGCATTTT. Translating gives CATSERLNQPQHF. The chain combines TRBV24-1 with TRBJ1-5; D is ambiguous. Germline V lookup: CDR1 KGHDR, CDR2 SFDVKD. Trimming pared 4 bases from V and 4 bases from J, leaving 7 bases between. The CDR3 sequence is 13 residues long.

The chain uses TRBV5-6 and TRBJ2-1; D gene uncertain. Trimming pared 1 base from V and 3 bases from J, leaving 8 bases between. The CDR3 totals 14 residues. In germline, CDR1 is SGHDT, CDR2 YYEEEE. CDR3 bases: TGTGCCAGCAGCTTGCGGCGGAACTACAATGAGCAGTTCTTC. Translating it yields CASSLRRNYNEQFF. Using reference TRBV5-6 and TRBJ2-1 for the parts outside the CDR3, the full variable domain is DAGVTQSPTHLIKTRGQQVTLRCSPKSGHDTVSWYQQALGQGPQFIFQYYEEEERQRGNFPDRFSGHQFPNYSSELNVNALLLGDSALYLCASSLRRNYNEQFFGPGTRLTVL.

In this sample, this clone turned up once. The chain is built from TRBV6-1 and TRBJ1-4; D gene uncertain. The germline V and J ends were trimmed by 0 bases and 12 bases, with 14 bases remaining between them. This CDR3 contains 14 residues. Germline CDR1 MNHNS, CDR2 SASEGT. This CDR3 is CASSEAASRYQLFF. The CDR3 nucleotides are TGTGCCAGCAGTGAAGCAGCGTCCCGCTATCAACTGTTTTTT.

The V gene is TRBV9, the J gene TRBJ1-3; 11 positions agree with TRBD1. The CDR3 length is 15 residues. In germline, CDR1 is SGDLS, CDR2 YYNGEE. V was pared by 7 bases and J by 2 bases, with 5 bases of the junction left unmatched. The CDR3 region is CASARTGGTGNTIYF. The DNA of the CDR3 is TGTGCCAGCGCCAGGACAGGGGGCACTGGAAACACCATATATTTT.

This sequence joins TRBV5-1 and TRBJ2-1; TRBD2 matches at 8 bases. V shed 2 bases, J shed 0 bases, and the junction held 13 bases outside the gene matches. Germline V lookup: CDR1 SGHRS, CDR2 YFSETQ. The length of the CDR3 is 19 residues. The CDR3: CASSFRGSGTTSSYNEQFF. In DNA form, the CDR3 reads TGCGCCAGCAGCTTCCGTGGTAGCGGGACGACGAGCTCCTACAATGAGCAGTTCTTC.

The V and J genes are TRBV18 and TRBJ1-1, with 9 positions matching TRBD1. The CDR3 totals 16 residues. Germline CDR1 is KGHSH and CDR2 is LQKENI. V was clipped by 4 bases and J by 3 bases; unmatched bases: 9. The CDR3: CASSLLPGQGDTEAFF. The CDR3 region has the DNA TGTGCCAGCTCACTACTACCGGGACAGGGTGACACTGAAGCTTTCTTT. The whole variable domain, remainder taken from reference TRBV18 and TRBJ1-1, is NAGVMQNPRHLVRRRGQEARLRCSPMKGHSHVYWYRQLPEEGLKFMVYLQKENIIDESGMPKERFSAEFPKEGPSILRIQQVVRGDSAAYFCASSLLPGQGDTEAFFGQGTRLTVV.

The genes are TRBV29-1 and TRBJ2-3; 7 nucleotides align to TRBD1. V lost 5 bases and J lost 4; bases outside the gene matches: 12. The CDR3 loop spans 15 amino acids. Germline V gives CDR1 SQVTM, CDR2 ANQGSEA. In DNA, the CDR3 is TGCAGCGTTACCACCGGGACAGAGGACCCAGATACGCAGTATTTT. Residues: CSVTTGTEDPDTQYF.

The V and J genes are TRBV30 and TRBJ2-7; TRBD1 aligns across 9 bases. Germline V gives CDR1 GTSNPN, CDR2 SVGIG (reference sequence). V lost 5 bases to trimming and J lost 4 bases; unmatched junction nucleotides: 9. This CDR3 has 14 residues. CDR3 amino acids: CAWLPPGQGYEQYF. The CDR3 DNA follows: TGTGCCTGGCTACCGCCGGGACAGGGTTACGAGCAGTACTTC.

The CDR3 is CATGTGPYRIQYF. CDR3 nucleotides: TGTGCCACCGGAACTGGACCATACAGGATCCAGTACTTC. This rearrangement joins TRBV24-1 to TRBJ2-5; TRBD1 might be the D (5 bases). The CDR3 is 13 residues long. Per the germline V gene, CDR1 is KGHDR and CDR2 is SFDVKD. The V and J ends lost 9 bases and 10 bases respectively, with 20 bases between them.

This chain uses TRBV7-2 with TRBJ2-7, with D perhaps matching TRBD2 (6 bases). Trimming shortened V by 3 bases and J by 0 bases, and 9 bases separated the two germline ends. Germline lookup yields CDR1 SGHTA and CDR2 FQGNSA. This CDR3 contains 14 residues. CDR3 nucleotides: TGTGCCAGCAGCTTGGACTATTCCTCCTACGAGCAGTACTTC. Residues: CASSLDYSSYEQYF.

This clone was seen a single time. The rearrangement uses TRBV20-1 and TRBJ2-1, with D possibly matching TRBD2 (7 bases). The CDR3 extends over 13 amino acids. V was cut by 3 bases and J by 13 bases, with 19 bases left in between. The germline gives CDR1 DFQATT, CDR2 SNEGSKA (reference sequence). This CDR3 is CSASQGTTYTQFF. The CDR3 coding sequence is TGCAGTGCTAGTCAGGGGACTACCTACACCCAGTTCTTC.

V is TRBV4-3 and J is TRBJ2-1; 9 bases align to TRBD2. Germline CDR1 and CDR2: LGHNA and YSLEER. The CDR3 loop spans 17 amino acids. The J segment lost 7 bases and the V segment lost 3 bases, leaving 13 bases of the junction unmatched. CDR3 protein: CASSQVGAGGAFNEQFF. The CDR3 DNA reads TGCGCCAGCAGCCAGGTCGGCGCGGGGGGGGCTTTTAATGAGCAGTTCTTC.

As DNA, the CDR3 is TGTGCCAGGGCAGGGGGCTGGCAGCCCCAGCATTTT. Translating it yields CARAGGWQPQHF. V and J are TRBV6-4 and TRBJ1-5; 8 bases line up with TRBD1. This CDR3 region has 12 residues. The V segment lost 9 bases and the J segment 7 bases; nucleotides outside the gene matches: 5. Germline-derived CDR1 and CDR2 are MRHNA and SNTAGT.

V usage is TRBV7-2 and J usage is TRBJ1-3; maybe TRBD1 (6 bases). Germline CDR1 and CDR2: SGHTA and FQGNSA. Trimming pared 2 bases from V and 3 bases from J, leaving 14 bases between. The CDR3 is 16 amino acids. As DNA, the CDR3 is TGTGCCAGCAGCTTACTGGACAGCTCTATTGGAAACACCATATATTTT. This codes for CASSLLDSSIGNTIYF.

This clone was observed a few times. The rearrangement links TRBV5-1 to TRBJ2-2; 7 bases are shared with TRBD2. Germline CDR1 reads SGHRS; CDR2 reads YFSETQ. Trimming at V came to 3 bases and at J to 3 bases, leaving 11 bases not matched to a gene. The CDR3 consists of 17 residues. The CDR3 loop reads CASSSSGLPFHTGELFF. Here the CDR3 DNA reads TGCGCCAGCAGCTCATCGGGACTACCGTTTCACACCGGGGAGCTGTTTTTT.

The chain is built from TRBV5-1 and TRBJ2-7; the match to TRBD1 covers 10 bases. Trimming at V came to 4 bases and at J to 6 bases, leaving 13 bases not matched to a gene. The CDR3 totals 16 residues. Germline CDR1 and CDR2: SGHRS and YFSETQ. CDR3 sequence: CASSTTGPGQGFEQYF. The CDR3 nucleotides are TGCGCCAGCAGCACTACCGGACCGGGACAGGGGTTCGAGCAGTACTTC.

The V call is TRBV23-1, the J call TRBJ1-2, with 11 bases fitting TRBD1. TRBV23-1 is annotated as an ORF whose role is uncertain. CDR3 length: 13 amino acids. With 11 bases clipped from V and 2 bases from J, the junction kept 4 bases outside the gene matches. In nucleotides, the CDR3 is TGCGCCGGACGGGACAGGGGGAACTATGGCTACACCTTC. Protein product: CAGRDRGNYGYTF.

This rearrangement joins TRBV2 to TRBJ2-7, with 9 bases lining up with TRBD2. This CDR3 is built from 14 residues. Trimming at V came to 8 bases and at J to 2 bases, leaving 7 bases not matched to a gene. The germline V gene encodes CDR1 SNHLY and CDR2 FYNNEI. The CDR3 nucleotides are TGTGCCAGCGATAGCGGGAGAGGGACCTACGAGCAGTACTTC. Translating it yields CASDSGRGTYEQYF.

This clone has more than one count but fewer than ten. The V call is TRBV9, the J call TRBJ2-3; D uncertain. CDR3 length: 16 amino acids. Trimming cost V 0 bases and J 6 bases, with 17 bases left between them. From germline, CDR1 is SGDLS and CDR2 YYNGEE. The CDR3 DNA follows: TGTGCCAGCAGCGTAGGGCACACCGAGGCTGGCGATACGCAGTATTTT. Encoded protein: CASSVGHTEAGDTQYF. The variable domain in full, completed from reference TRBV9 and TRBJ2-3, reads DSGVTQTPKHLITATGQRVTLRCSPRSGDLSVYWYQQSLDQGLQFLIQYYNGEERAKGNILERFSAQQFPDLHSELNLSSLELGDSALYFCASSVGHTEAGDTQYFGPGTRLTVL.

The V gene is TRBV15, the J gene TRBJ1-5; D call uncertain. V was trimmed by 9 bases and J by 2 bases, leaving 17 bases between them. This CDR3 is built from 15 residues. Looked up from germline, CDR1 is LNHNV and CDR2 is YYDKDF (reference sequence). The CDR3 reads CATGDLLRGNQPQHF. For the CDR3, the DNA is TGTGCCACTGGCGATCTTTTACGGGGCAATCAGCCCCAGCATTTT.

The rearrangement joins TRBV6-5 to TRBJ1-1; 7 bases are a match to TRBD1. Germline CDR1 is MNHEY and CDR2 is SVGAGI. The CDR3 extends over 12 amino acids. The ends lost 6 bases at V and 6 bases at J; junction bases unmatched: 4. This CDR3 is CASSQQGSEAFF. The CDR3 DNA is TGTGCCAGCAGCCAACAGGGGTCTGAAGCTTTCTTT.

The chain uses TRBV5-4 and TRBJ1-6; the D is unclear. The germline V and J ends were trimmed by 0 bases and 0 bases, with 4 bases remaining between them. CDR3 size: 15 residues. Germline CDR1 SGHNT, CDR2 YYREEE (reference sequence). Here the CDR3 reads CASSLGSSYNSPLHF. CDR3 nucleotides: TGTGCCAGCAGCTTGGGGAGCTCCTATAATTCACCCCTCCACTTT.

The V call is TRBV18, the J call TRBJ2-1; 9 positions agree with TRBD1. V lost 3 bases and J lost 6; bases outside the gene matches: 12. Per germline, CDR1 KGHSH and CDR2 LQKENI. There are 17 residues in the CDR3. The CDR3: CASSPLSPGQGVNEQFF. The CDR3 coding sequence is TGTGCCAGCTCACCCCTCAGTCCGGGACAGGGAGTCAATGAGCAGTTCTTC.

The V and J genes are TRBV5-6 and TRBJ2-5; perhaps TRBD1 as D (6 bases). Between the trimmed V and J ends, which lost 4 bases and 1 base, there was a span of 14 bases. The CDR3 has 15 amino acids. Germline V lookup: CDR1 SGHDT, CDR2 YYEEEE. The CDR3 DNA reads TGTGCCAGCAGCCCCAATTTACAGGGCCAAGAGACCCAGTACTTC. This translates into CASSPNLQGQETQYF. Based on the CDR3 plus reference TRBV5-6 and TRBJ2-5, the full variable domain is DAGVTQSPTHLIKTRGQQVTLRCSPKSGHDTVSWYQQALGQGPQFIFQYYEEEERQRGNFPDRFSGHQFPNYSSELNVNALLLGDSALYLCASSPNLQGQETQYFGPGTRLLVL.

This clone showed up just once. J is TRBJ1-5 and V is TRBV30; a possible D gene is TRBD1 (5 bases). Per the germline V gene, CDR1 is GTSNPN and CDR2 is SVGIG (reference sequence). This CDR3 is built from 13 residues. Trimming removed 8 bases from V and 0 bases from J, with 11 bases in between. The CDR3, as DNA: TGTGCCGCTGGGGGAGGTAGCAATCAGCCCCAGCATTTT. Translated, it gives CAAGGGSNQPQHF. Full variable domain (outside the CDR3, taken from reference TRBV30 and TRBJ1-5): SQTIHQWPATLVQPVGSPLSLECTVEGTSNPNLYWYRQAAGRGLQLLFYSVGIGQISSEVPQNLSASRPQDRQFILSSKKLLLSDSGFYLCAAGGGSNQPQHFGDGTRLSIL.

The chain's CDR3 is CASSWGTGEQFF. DNA for the CDR3: TGTGCCAGCAGTTGGGGCACGGGTGAGCAGTTCTTC. The rearrangement uses TRBV6-2 or TRBV6-3 and TRBJ2-1; perhaps TRBD1 as D (5 bases). V lost 4 bases, J lost 9 bases, and 10 bases lay in between. This CDR3 is 12 amino acids long. Germline V CDR1 and CDR2: MNHEY, SVGEGT.

V gene TRBV29-1 combines with J gene TRBJ2-1; a possible D gene is TRBD1 (5 bases). The CDR3 contains 12 residues. The germline V gene encodes CDR1 SQVTM and CDR2 ANQGSEA. V was cut by 8 bases and J by 8 bases, with 16 bases left in between. The CDR3 reads CSTAQGYDEQFF. The CDR3 bases are TGCAGCACGGCCCAGGGTTACGATGAGCAGTTCTTC.

The V and J genes are TRBV9 and TRBJ1-6; D uncertain. Germline CDR1 reads SGDLS; CDR2 reads YYNGEE. The V end was cut by 0 bases, the J end by 6 bases, with 4 bases between. This CDR3 has 13 amino acids. CDR3 nucleotide sequence: TGTGCCAGCAGCGTAGACGGTAATTCACCCCTCCACTTT. Its protein product is CASSVDGNSPLHF.

The chain couples TRBV19 to TRBJ1-5, with D possibly TRBD1 on 6 matching bases. Germline V lookup: CDR1 LNHDA, CDR2 SQIVND (reference sequence). The length of the CDR3 is 17 residues. The V end lost 7 bases, the J end lost 3 bases, and 22 bases lay between the germline ends. CDR3 nucleotide sequence: TGTGCCAGTACCTATAGGCATACGGACAGTATCAATCAGCCCCAGCATTTT. Protein product: CASTYRHTDSINQPQHF.